This T cell receptor beta chain is from a study of blood T cell repertoires in COVID-19. Generated by immunoSEQ multiplex PCR, the TCRdb table keeps only in-frame clones and is missing some. The table has 100,000 to 150,000 clones, 85% seen once; the top ten hold about 7%. The sequence derives from an elderly man with active or convalescent COVID-19. The sample was peripheral blood.

CDR3 nucleotides: TGTGCCTGGAGCGTGGGGGCTAGCACTGAAGCTTTCTTT. Its translation: CAWSVGASTEAFF. The rearrangement joins TRBV30 to TRBJ1-1; TRBD1 might be the D (6 bases). The CDR3 has 13 residues. CDR1 is GTSNPN and CDR2 is SVGIG in the germline V gene (reference sequence). Deletions cut 3 bases from V and 4 bases from J, with 12 bases between. Full variable domain (rest looked up from reference TRBV30 and TRBJ1-1): SQTIHQWPATLVQPVGSPLSLECTVEGTSNPNLYWYRQAAGRGLQLLFYSVGIGQISSEVPQNLSASRPQDRQFILSSKKLLLSDSGFYLCAWSVGASTEAFFGQGTRLTVV.